This T cell receptor beta chain is from a study of T cells in Graves' hyperthyroidism and ophthalmopathy. Looking at the study overall: Peripheral blood sampling occurred at initial diagnosis, before any treatment.

This clonotype appeared many times. Its antigen remains unidentified. General study points: In simple terms, a model built on 13 V-J features told ophthalmopathy apart from stable hyperthyroidism.

Between the trimmed V and J ends, which lost 3 bases and 5 bases, there was a span of 1 base. The CDR3 totals 11 residues. Diagnoses were made from clinical symptoms, serum measures (thyroxine and TRAb), thyroid ultrasound and orbital computed tomography. There were TCR beta CDR3 regions amplified from RNA transcripts. Carried out on the TCR CDR3, a first-round RT-PCR used the HTBI primer set. MiXCR, run by TCRdb on the multiplex PCR reads, gives a single entry per CDR3 protein. The table lists 110,000 to 150,000 distinct CDR3 sequences, more than 20% of them singletons. The sequencing input was blood. V is TRBV12-3 or TRBV12-4 and J is TRBJ1-4; D is unclear. This clonotype originated in a woman in her forties or fifties with Graves' hyperthyroidism that later progressed to Graves' ophthalmopathy. The CDR3 bases are TGTGCCAGCAGTTTCAATGAAAAACTGTTTTTT. This encodes CASSFNEKLFF.